Below, 24 T cell receptor beta chains from the same sample are listed, as sequenced in a study of blood T cell repertoires in COVID-19. Repertoires were generated with immunoSEQ multiplex PCR, while TCRdb's copy carries only in-frame clones and drops some. The sample includes about 68,000 clones, over 75% of them seen just once. Sequenced sample: peripheral blood. The receptors were sampled from a man aged 45-65 years with acute or convalescent COVID-19.

The CDR3, as DNA: TGTGCCAGCAGCTTAGAGCAGGACAACAATCAGCCCCAGCATTTT. Translation: CASSLEQDNNQPQHF. The chain combines TRBV7-2 with TRBJ1-5; tentatively, D is TRBD1 (5 bases). Germline values: CDR1 SGHTA, CDR2 FQGNSA. V lost 1 base, J lost 3 bases, and 10 bases lay in between. The CDR3 sequence is 15 residues long.

V and J are TRBV12-3 or TRBV12-4 and TRBJ2-7; 9 bases are shared with TRBD1. The CDR3 loop spans 13 amino acids. The ends lost 3 bases at V and 6 bases at J; junction bases unmatched: 3. CDR3 in DNA: TGTGCCAGCAGTTTGGACAGGGGTCGCGAGCAGTACTTC. Translated: CASSLDRGREQYF.

The chain couples TRBV28 to TRBJ2-3; 11 nucleotides agree with TRBD2. From germline, CDR1 is MDHEN and CDR2 SYDVKM. The CDR3 is 15 residues long. V shed 7 bases and J 3 bases; nucleotides not matched to a gene: 6. The CDR3 sequence: CASIPGTSGTDTQYF. The CDR3 nucleotides are TGTGCCAGCATACCCGGGACTAGCGGAACAGATACGCAGTATTTT.

The chain recombines TRBV2 with TRBJ2-3, with a possible D match to TRBD2 (7 bases). This CDR3 region has 16 residues. CDR1 is SNHLY and CDR2 is FYNNEI in the germline V gene. The germline V and J ends were trimmed by 6 bases and 6 bases, with 22 bases remaining between them. CDR3 region: CASRATGRVGGDTQYF. CDR3 nucleotides: TGTGCCAGCAGGGCAACAGGGAGGGTCGGGGGTGATACGCAGTATTTT.

The rearrangement uses TRBV30 and TRBJ1-5; possible D gene TRBD1, 6 bases. CDR1 is GTSNPN and CDR2 is SVGIG in the germline V gene (reference sequence). The CDR3 totals 14 residues. V was pared by 4 bases and J by 4 bases, with 14 bases between. CDR3 region: CAWTTGTINQPQHF. CDR3 DNA: TGTGCCTGGACTACCGGGACAATAAATCAGCCCCAGCATTTT.

The chain is built from TRBV7-6 and TRBJ1-6, with TRBD1 as a possible D gene (5 bases). The germline gives CDR1 SGHVS, CDR2 FNYEAQ. Trimming shortened V by 4 bases and J by 6 bases, and 16 bases separated the two germline ends. The CDR3 covers 16 residues. CDR3 sequence reads: CASSSGRGKGNSPLHF. Written as DNA, the CDR3 is TGTGCCAGCAGCTCTGGGCGGGGCAAGGGTAATTCACCCCTCCACTTT.

CDR3 loop: CATSTPASSYEQYV. CDR3 nucleotide sequence: TGTGCCACCAGTACTCCGGCTAGTTCTTACGAGCAGTACGTC. V and J are TRBV24-1 and TRBJ2-7; D is ambiguous. The CDR3 has 14 amino acids. Between the trimmed V and J ends, which lost 6 bases and 4 bases, there was a span of 15 bases. Germline V gives CDR1 KGHDR, CDR2 SFDVKD.

This clone showed up just once. In nucleotides, the CDR3 is TGTGCCAGCAGCTTAGACACCACGGCGGTGAACTATGGCTACACCTTC. Its protein product is CASSLDTTAVNYGYTF. V and J are TRBV11-3 and TRBJ1-2; D is unclear. With 0 bases removed from V and 2 bases from J, the gap between germline ends came to 13 bases. The CDR3 contains 16 residues. Germline V gives CDR1 SGHNT, CDR2 YENEEA.

The CDR3 DNA is TGTGCCAGCAGTTTATCCCAGGACTACGAGCAGTACTTC. This sequence encodes CASSLSQDYEQYF. This chain links TRBV12-3 or TRBV12-4 with TRBJ2-7, with no clear D. The CDR3 spans 13 residues. Trimming removed 2 bases from V and 3 bases from J, with 8 bases in between.

This chain connects TRBV9 to TRBJ2-7, with D possibly being TRBD2 (6 bases). Trimming cost V 3 bases and J 3 bases, with 13 bases left between them. Per germline, CDR1 SGDLS and CDR2 YYNGEE. The CDR3 sequence is 14 residues long. The CDR3 coding sequence is TGTGCCAGCAGCGGCACCGGGGGAGGCTACGAGCAGTACTTC. Translation gives CASSGTGGGYEQYF.

This chain connects TRBV6-1 to TRBJ2-1, with 8 bases matching TRBD1. Germline V gene lookup returns CDR1 MNHNS and CDR2 SASEGT. Trimming at V came to 3 bases and at J to 9 bases, leaving 4 bases not matched to a gene. The CDR3 loop spans 13 amino acids. In DNA, the CDR3 is TGTGCCAGCAGTGAGGACAGGGTTGGTGAGCAGTTCTTC. Translation gives CASSEDRVGEQFF.

CDR3 sequence (DNA): TGTGCCAGTAGTATTCGCCGGGACGGGGGGGCCGGGGAGCTGTTTTTT. This gives the protein CASSIRRDGGAGELFF. The rearrangement links TRBV19 to TRBJ2-2, with 8 bases identical to TRBD2. The V and J ends lost 3 bases and 6 bases, in that order; junction bases with no gene match: 9. The germline gives CDR1 LNHDA, CDR2 SQIVND (reference sequence). The CDR3 is 16 residues long.

This sequence joins TRBV3-1 (or the pseudogene TRBV3-2) and TRBJ2-2, with 7 bases fitting TRBD2. Germline V gives CDR1 LGHDT, CDR2 YNNKEL (reference sequence). The CDR3 contains 15 residues. J was trimmed by 7 bases and V by 4 bases; bases with no gene match: 9. DNA for the CDR3: TGTGCCAGCAGCCCAGCGGGATCTAGGGTCGGGGAGCTGTTTTTT. This sequence encodes CASSPAGSRVGELFF.

This clone was detected only once. This sequence joins TRBV19 and TRBJ1-5, with a tentative D call TRBD1 (5 bases). The CDR3 sequence is 14 residues long. Germline CDR1 and CDR2: LNHDA and SQIVND (reference sequence). With 6 bases removed from V and 6 bases from J, the gap between germline ends came to 15 bases. Here the CDR3 DNA reads TGTGCCAGTAGATGGAAAACGGGGGGTCAGCCCCAGCATTTT. This gives the protein CASRWKTGGQPQHF.

This chain joins TRBV30 and TRBJ1-2, with unresolved D. The CDR3 contains 14 residues. The germline CDR1 and CDR2 sequences are GTSNPN and SVGIG (reference sequence). V shed 1 base and J shed 8 bases, with 17 bases lying between them. CDR3 sequence: CAWSGAGPMSGYTF. The CDR3 DNA sequence: TGTGCCTGGAGTGGGGCCGGCCCCATGAGCGGCTACACCTTC.

V gene TRBV11-3 combines with J gene TRBJ2-2; TRBD2 matches at 9 bases. V lost 5 bases to trimming and J lost 4 bases; unmatched junction nucleotides: 17. Germline loops: CDR1 SGHNT, CDR2 YENEEA. The CDR3 spans 19 residues. CDR3 DNA: TGTGCCAGCAGCCCCGAGGGTTGGCGGGAGGGCCCTCTCACCGGGGAGCTGTTTTTT. As protein: CASSPEGWREGPLTGELFF.

This clone has just one count. The chain joins TRBV11-3 to TRBJ2-5, with D uncertain. The CDR3 covers 13 residues. Looked up from germline, CDR1 is SGHNT and CDR2 is YENEEA. The V end lost 2 bases, the J end lost 1 base, and 5 bases lay between the germline ends. Written as DNA, the CDR3 is TGTGCCAGCAGCTTACCCGGCCAAGAGACCCAGTACTTC. Amino acids: CASSLPGQETQYF.

The V gene is TRBV2, the J gene TRBJ1-5, with TRBD1 as a possible D gene (6 bases). Germline V gene data show CDR1 as SNHLY and CDR2 as FYNNEI. With 7 bases removed from V and 5 bases from J, the gap between germline ends came to 12 bases. This CDR3 comprises 13 residues. This CDR3 is CASTGQSYQPQHF. DNA for the CDR3: TGTGCCAGCACCGGACAGTCCTATCAGCCCCAGCATTTT.

The gene calls are TRBV4-1 and TRBJ2-7; 12 bases align to TRBD1. Germline V CDR1 and CDR2: MGHRA, YSYEKL. The trim removed 4 bases at V and 1 base at J, leaving 17 bases unmatched. The CDR3 is 20 residues long. CDR3 DNA: TGCGCCAGCAGCCCTCTAGACTATGGGACAGGGGGCAGCATTTCCTACGAGCAGTACTTC. This sequence encodes CASSPLDYGTGGSISYEQYF.

The chain employs TRBV5-6 and TRBJ1-5; possible D gene TRBD1, 5 bases. Trimming cost V 1 base and J 6 bases, with 14 bases left between them. The CDR3 consists of 15 residues. Germline lookup yields CDR1 SGHDT and CDR2 YYEEEE. This chain's CDR3 is CASSLWGREGQPQHF. DNA of the CDR3: TGTGCCAGCAGCTTGTGGGGCAGGGAGGGTCAGCCCCAGCATTTT.

V is TRBV5-1 and J is TRBJ2-1; 7 positions agree with TRBD2. The germline CDR1 and CDR2 sequences are SGHRS and YFSETQ. CDR3 length: 15 residues. The trim removed 4 bases at V and 4 bases at J, leaving 8 bases unmatched. CDR3 sequence (DNA): TGCGCCAGCAGCCCTAGGACTAGTAGTTACAATGAGCAGTTCTTC. Translation: CASSPRTSSYNEQFF.

The genes are TRBV4-2 and TRBJ1-6; possibly TRBD1 for D (5 bases). The germline CDR1 and CDR2 sequences are LGHNA and YNFKEQ. CDR3 length: 15 amino acids. Deletions cut 5 bases from V and 11 bases from J, with 19 bases between. CDR3 amino acids: CASSTTRGDLTPLHF. As DNA, the CDR3 is TGTGCCAGCAGCACAACGCGGGGGGATCTAACACCCCTCCACTTT.

The V gene is TRBV9, the J gene TRBJ2-7; TRBD1 matches at 7 bases. The V gene's germline CDR1 is SGDLS and CDR2 YYNGEE. Germline trimming cut 3 bases from V and 2 bases from J; bases unmatched to any gene: 5. This CDR3 is built from 14 residues. CDR3 bases: TGTGCCAGCAGCGGGACAGGCGAAGCCTACGAGCAGTACTTC. It is translated as CASSGTGEAYEQYF.

About this clone itself: At one end, the junction sequence differs from germline, possibly due to a read error. V and J are TRBV6-2 or TRBV6-3 and TRBJ2-1, with 9 bases identical to TRBD2. Germline lookup yields CDR1 MNHEY and CDR2 SVGEGT. This CDR3 has 12 amino acids. The chain's CDR3 is CAGSTGLAEQFF. In DNA, the CDR3 is TGTGCCGGCAGTACCGGACTAGCGGAGCAGTTCTTC.